This TCR beta chain was identified during a study of vaccination and CD4 T cells after COVID-19 (dated by TCRdb to the early 2020s). Notes on the research overall: Convalescent patients had a positive SARS-CoV-2 result on nasal swab PCR, and of these patients, several had mild disease and one had severe disease. Participants got two doses of the Pfizer-BioNTech BNT162b2 vaccine (n=8) or two doses of the Moderna mRNA-1273 vaccine (n=2). Control cultures used a CEFX viral epitope pool as positive control, an HIV-1 Nef peptide pool as negative control, or no peptide. In 10 COVID-19 convalescent patients and a handful of infection-naive healthy vaccine recipients, researchers compared the spike-specific CD4+ TCR repertoire from before mRNA vaccination with the repertoire from after. Post-vaccine blood samples were taken a median of about 77 days after the second vaccine dose, with a range of about 13 to 250 days. Post-COVID blood samples were collected from convalescent patients a median of approximately 100 days after diagnosis, with a range of about 35 to 180 days. The cultures were stimulated with overlapping spike peptide pools from SARS-CoV-2 and from the common cold coronaviruses HCoV-NL63, HCoV-OC43 and HCoV-229E. In the convalescent cohort there were six males and four females, among whom were two Hispanic individuals, seven Caucasians, two Asians and one multiracial person. Study-wide conclusions, independent of this receptor: In convalescent patients, a median around 86% of post-vaccine SARS-CoV-2-reactive clones were detected only after vaccination, and vaccine-specific priming was suggested by this finding. Nearly all vaccine-specific clones in convalescent patients (304 of 307) were mono-reactive for SARS-CoV-2 spike rather than cross-reactive with common cold coronaviruses. An increase in the median number of SARS-CoV-2-reactive clonotypes from around 20 after infection to approximately 41 after vaccination was observed, but the change was not found to be significant. The study included relatively few convalescent patients and did not analyze early timepoints after natural infection.

V lost 5 bases and J lost 5 bases, and the count of bases not matched to a germline gene is 6. From cysteine to phenylalanine, the CDR3 is 14 amino acids long. Kept here is only the CDR3 DNA, which spans 42 bases and is read in frame from base 1. CDR1 MNHNS and CDR2 SASEGT are derived from the germline V gene. The library was obtained by PCR. At the Johns Hopkins FTIC core, DNA from the cultured CD4+ T cells underwent TCR sequencing with the Oncomine TCR Beta short-read assay. The QIAamp micro DNA kit was used to extract genomic DNA from the cultured CD4+ T cells. Oncomine TCR Beta libraries from cultured CD4+ T cells were pooled using unique dual indexes and sequenced on an Illumina iSeq 100. In the authors' own workflow: Non-productive sequences were removed, and CDR3s not starting with C, not ending with F or W, or shorter than 7 amino acids were discarded. The MANAFEST web application identified antigen-specific clonotypes by comparing peptide-stimulated wells against reference wells and other culture wells. An FDR below 0.05, an odds ratio above 5, and a productive frequency above 0.1% in at least two of three replicate wells were required for clones to be considered positive. Cross-reactive clonotypes were defined as significantly expanded in both SARS-CoV-2 spike wells and at least one common cold coronavirus spike condition. Levenshtein distances (stringdist) and unrooted phylogenetic trees (ape) in R version 3.6.1 were used to assess CDR3 homology. In TCRdb, the public reads were trimmed at Q25 with fastp and aligned with MiXCR, with productive beta chains retained. Each record represents a unique CDR3 protein, reported with the most common genes and DNA among its rows. The V and J calls follow TCRdb's processing rather than the paper's. Recorded for this sample are some 5,400 distinct CDR3 sequences; about half of them occurred a single time. Clones ranked in the top ten supply 25% to 35% of the sample.

As concerns this clonotype: Its antigen is currently not known. No quality values exist for individual bases; no much larger clone is one base distant.

This sample's treatment or condition label indicates: roughly ten-day PBMC culture with coronavirus spike peptide pools or control peptides (ViraFEST assay). The ViraFEST assay was used in the study, in which antigen-specific T cells were expanded with peptide pools and expanded clonotypes were subsequently identified by TCR sequencing. The positive SARS-CoV-2 PCR tests of the convalescent patients were dated from March to December 2020, before the Alpha, Beta and Delta variants emerged in the United States. PBMCs were cultured at around 2 million per well in IMDM supplemented with 5% human AB serum and 10 IU/ml IL-2, with approximately 9.5 ug/ml peptide pools added. On days 3 and 7, half of the culture medium was replaced with fresh IL-2-containing medium. After 10 days of culture, CD4+ T cells were isolated by negative selection using the EasySep CD4+ T cell isolation kit. PBMCs were separated from whole blood using Ficoll-Paque Plus gradient centrifugation and then either used fresh or cryopreserved at -140C. In general, triplicate wells were set up for every culture condition.

Material: CD4+ T cells from blood, cultured in vitro. The receptor was derived from a human donor who had recovered from COVID-19. The rearranged chain carries TRBV6-1 and TRBJ1-5, with TRBD1 matching 7 junction bases. The CDR3 reads as follows: CASSTGARDQPQHF. In nucleotides, the sequence is TGTGCCAGCAGTACAGGGGCTAGGGATCAGCCCCAGCATTTT.